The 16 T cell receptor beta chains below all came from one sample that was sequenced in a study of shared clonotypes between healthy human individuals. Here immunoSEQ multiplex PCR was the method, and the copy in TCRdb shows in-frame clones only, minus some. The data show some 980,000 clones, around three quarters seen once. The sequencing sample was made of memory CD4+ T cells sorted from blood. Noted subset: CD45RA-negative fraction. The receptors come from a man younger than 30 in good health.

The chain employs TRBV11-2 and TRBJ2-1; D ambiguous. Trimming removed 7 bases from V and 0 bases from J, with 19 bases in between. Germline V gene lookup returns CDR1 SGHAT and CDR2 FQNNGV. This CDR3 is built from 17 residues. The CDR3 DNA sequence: TGTGCCAGCACCCCGAGACGGGCGGCGAGCTCCTACAATGAGCAGTTCTTC. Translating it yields CASTPRRAASSYNEQFF.

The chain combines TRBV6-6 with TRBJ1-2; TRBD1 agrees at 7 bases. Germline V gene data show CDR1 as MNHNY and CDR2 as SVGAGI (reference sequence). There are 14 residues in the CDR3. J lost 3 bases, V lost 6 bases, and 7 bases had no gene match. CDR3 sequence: CASRVNTGDYGYTF. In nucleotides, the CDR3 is TGTGCCAGCAGGGTAAATACAGGGGACTATGGCTACACCTTC.

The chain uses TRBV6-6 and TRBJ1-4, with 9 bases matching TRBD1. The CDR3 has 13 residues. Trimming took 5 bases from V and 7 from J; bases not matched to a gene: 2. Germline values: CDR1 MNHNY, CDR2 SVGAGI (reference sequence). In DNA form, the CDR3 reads TGTGCCAGCAGTGGGACAGGGAGTGAAAAACTGTTTTTT. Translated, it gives CASSGTGSEKLFF.

The CDR3 loop reads CASSSGVETQYF. CDR3 nucleotides: TGTGCCAGCAGCTCGGGGGTCGAGACCCAGTACTTC. V usage is TRBV5-6 and J usage is TRBJ2-5; perhaps TRBD2 as D (6 bases). V lost 3 bases, J lost 5 bases, and 8 bases lay in between. Germline CDR1 reads SGHDT; CDR2 reads YYEEEE. This CDR3 is 12 amino acids long.

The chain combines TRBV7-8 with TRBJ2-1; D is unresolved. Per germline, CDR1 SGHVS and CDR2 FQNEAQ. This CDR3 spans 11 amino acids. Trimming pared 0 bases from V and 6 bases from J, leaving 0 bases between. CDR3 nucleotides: TGTGCCAGCAGCTTAGCCAATGAGCAGTTCTTC. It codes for CASSLANEQFF.

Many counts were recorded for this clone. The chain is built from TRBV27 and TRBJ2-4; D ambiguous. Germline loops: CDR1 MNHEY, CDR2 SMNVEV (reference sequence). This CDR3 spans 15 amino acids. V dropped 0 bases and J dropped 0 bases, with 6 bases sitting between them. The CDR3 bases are TGTGCCAGCAGTTTATCCCCCCAAGCCAAAAACATTCAGTACTTC. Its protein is CASSLSPQAKNIQYF.

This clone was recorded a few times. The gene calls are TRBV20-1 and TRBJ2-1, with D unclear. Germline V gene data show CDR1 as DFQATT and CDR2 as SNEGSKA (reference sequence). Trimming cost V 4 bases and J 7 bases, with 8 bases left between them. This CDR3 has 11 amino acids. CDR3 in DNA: TGCAGTGCTACGGCGAAGAATGAGCAGTTCTTC. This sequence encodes CSATAKNEQFF.

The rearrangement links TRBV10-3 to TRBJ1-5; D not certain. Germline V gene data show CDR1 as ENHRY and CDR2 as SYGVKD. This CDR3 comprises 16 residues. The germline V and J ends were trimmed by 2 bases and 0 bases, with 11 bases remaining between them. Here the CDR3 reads CAISEGRSYSNQPQHF. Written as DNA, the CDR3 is TGTGCCATCAGTGAGGGCCGATCTTATAGCAATCAGCCCCAGCATTTT.

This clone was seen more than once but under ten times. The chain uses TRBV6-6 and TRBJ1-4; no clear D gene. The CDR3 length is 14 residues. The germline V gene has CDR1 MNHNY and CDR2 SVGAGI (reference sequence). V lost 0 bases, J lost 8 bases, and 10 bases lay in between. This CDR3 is CASSYSTLQEKLFF. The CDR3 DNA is TGTGCCAGCAGTTACTCGACACTCCAAGAAAAACTGTTTTTT.

The CDR3 region has the DNA TGTGCCAGCAGTCCCCGTGGGCGTAGGGGCACAGATACGCAGTATTTT. Protein: CASSPRGRRGTDTQYF. The V and J genes are TRBV28 and TRBJ2-3, with D uncertain. V gave up 5 bases and J gave up 1 base, with 16 bases separating them. Looked up from germline, CDR1 is MDHEN and CDR2 is SYDVKM. The CDR3 extends over 16 amino acids.

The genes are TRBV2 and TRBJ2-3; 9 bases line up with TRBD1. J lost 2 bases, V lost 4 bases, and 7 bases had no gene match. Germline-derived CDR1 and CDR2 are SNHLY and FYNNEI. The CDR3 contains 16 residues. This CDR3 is CASSAGQGSSTDTQYF. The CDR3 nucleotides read TGTGCCAGCAGTGCAGGACAGGGGTCTTCCACAGATACGCAGTATTTT.

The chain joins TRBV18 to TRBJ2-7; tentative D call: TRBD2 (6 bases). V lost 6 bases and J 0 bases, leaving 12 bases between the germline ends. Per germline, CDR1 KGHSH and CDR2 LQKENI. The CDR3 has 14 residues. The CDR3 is CASSNGGGSYEQYF. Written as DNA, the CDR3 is TGTGCCAGCTCCAACGGGGGAGGCTCCTACGAGCAGTACTTC. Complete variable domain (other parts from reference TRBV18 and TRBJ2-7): NAGVMQNPRHLVRRRGQEARLRCSPMKGHSHVYWYRQLPEEGLKFMVYLQKENIIDESGMPKERFSAEFPKEGPSILRIQQVVRGDSAAYFCASSNGGGSYEQYFGPGTRLTVT.

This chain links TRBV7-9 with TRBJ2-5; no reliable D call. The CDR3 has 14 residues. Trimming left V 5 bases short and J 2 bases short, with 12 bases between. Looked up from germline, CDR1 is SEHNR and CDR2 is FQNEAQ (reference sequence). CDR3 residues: CASSPIGLQETQYF. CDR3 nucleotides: TGTGCCAGCAGCCCCATTGGGCTACAAGAGACCCAGTACTTC.

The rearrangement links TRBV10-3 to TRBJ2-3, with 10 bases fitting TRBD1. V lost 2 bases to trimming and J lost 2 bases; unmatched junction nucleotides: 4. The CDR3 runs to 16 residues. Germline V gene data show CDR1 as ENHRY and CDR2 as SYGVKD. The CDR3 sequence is CAISEPGQGITDTQYF. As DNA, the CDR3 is TGTGCCATCAGTGAGCCGGGACAGGGGATCACAGATACGCAGTATTTT.

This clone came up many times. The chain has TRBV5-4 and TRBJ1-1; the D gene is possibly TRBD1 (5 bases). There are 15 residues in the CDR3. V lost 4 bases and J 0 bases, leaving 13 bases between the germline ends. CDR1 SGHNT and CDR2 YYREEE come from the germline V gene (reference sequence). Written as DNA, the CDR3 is TGTGCCAGCAGCCCTCTCGACAGCATGAACACTGAAGCTTTCTTT. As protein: CASSPLDSMNTEAFF.

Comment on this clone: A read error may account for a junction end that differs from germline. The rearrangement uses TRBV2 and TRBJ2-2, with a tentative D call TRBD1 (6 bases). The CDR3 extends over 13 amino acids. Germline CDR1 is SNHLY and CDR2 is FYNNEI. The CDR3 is CASSERDTRGAVF. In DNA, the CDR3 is TGTGCCAGCAGTGAACGGGACACCAGAGGGGCTGTTTTT. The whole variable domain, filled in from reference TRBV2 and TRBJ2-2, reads EPEVTQTPSHQVTQMGQEVILRCVPISNHLYFYWYRQILGQKVEFLVSFYNNEISEKSEIFDDQFSVERPDGSNFTLKIRSTKLEDSAMYFCASSERDTRGAVFGEGSRLTVL.